This T cell receptor beta chain was found in a study of T cells in Graves' hyperthyroidism and ophthalmopathy. Findings of the study overall: Ophthalmopathy, as predicted by the model, came a median about seven months after the prediction. Peripheral blood also featured most of the thyroid clonotypes expanded above 0.001.

This clonotype was observed many times. Its specificity is unknown. The source material, RNA transcripts, was used to amplify TCR beta CDR3 regions. An initial round of RT-PCR targeting the TCR CDR3 relied on the HTBI primer set. TCRdb processed the multiplex PCR reads anew with MiXCR; each CDR3 protein has one entry. This table has some 500,000 distinct CDR3 sequences, 13% to 15% appearing once. Trimming took 0 bases from V and 5 from J, leaving 10 bases between them. Germline V lookup: CDR1 GTSNPN, CDR2 SVGIG (reference sequence). The CDR3 sequence is 13 residues long. The sequence derives from a woman younger than 35 with Graves' hyperthyroidism. V and J are TRBV30 and TRBJ1-1; no definite D call. Source material: blood. The CDR3 DNA reads as TGTGCCTGGAGTGTTGGGGATAGAACTGAAGCTTTCTTT. Encoded protein: CAWSVGDRTEAFF.